The clone carrying this T cell receptor (beta chain) was seen more than once but under ten times. This entry is derived from a study of blood T cell repertoires in COVID-19. Study in general: Sites across the United States, Italy and Spain contributed samples from acute and convalescent COVID-19. PBMCs, B-cell-depleted T cells, or T cells were the source of the cDNA or gDNA that made up the material.

Original analysis: Amplification of reference gene primers provided the estimated nucleated cell counts. Profiled with immunoSEQ multiplex PCR; TCRdb holds only in-frame clones, not every one. The DNA gave D and trimming, while V, J and clone size come from that table. The sample shows a few hundred thousand clones, approximately 92% of them seen only once. Sequences were obtained from peripheral blood. The clonotype originates from a person aged 18 to 35 with COVID-19, enrolled during active disease.

The DNA of the CDR3 is TGTGCCAGCAGCTTAGTAGGGGACACAGATACGCAGTATTTT. Translation: CASSLVGDTDTQYF. This chain links TRBV7-6 with TRBJ2-3, with D perhaps TRBD1 (5 bases). Germline V CDR1 and CDR2: SGHVS, FNYEAQ. The V and J ends lost 1 base and 2 bases respectively, with 7 bases between them. The CDR3 consists of 14 residues.